Shown below are 18 T cell receptor beta chains from a single sample sequenced in a study of T cell repertoires in cytomegalovirus infection. TCRdb recomputed calls from the reads with MiXCR, one row per CDR3 protein. The sample has about 110,000 distinct CDR3 sequences; roughly 41% are singletons. Which antigens these TCRs recognize remains unknown. The source was CD8+ T cells from cultured PBMCs, collected from culture after CMV antigen stimulation. The receptors originated from a human donor in good health (CMV status not recorded). Some clones in this sample may be carry-over from other donors' samples.

The chain has TRBV6-6 and TRBJ2-6; 8 nucleotides match TRBD2. The CDR3 is made up of 19 amino acids. CDR1 is MNHNY and CDR2 is SVGAGI in the germline V gene (reference sequence). Germline trimming cut 8 bases from V and 3 bases from J; bases unmatched to any gene: 18. Here the CDR3 DNA reads TGTGCCAGCTCCCCTAGGTTGACAGCGGGAGTAGGTGGGGCCAACGTCCTGACTTTC. Translated, it gives CASSPRLTAGVGGANVLTF.

V gene TRBV7-9 combines with J gene TRBJ2-7; D possibly matches TRBD1 or TRBD2 (6 bases each). Trimming shortened V by 5 bases and J by 3 bases, and 20 bases separated the two germline ends. Germline V gene sequence: CDR1 SEHNR, CDR2 FQNEAQ (reference sequence). The CDR3 extends over 16 amino acids. CDR3 nucleotide sequence: TGTGCCAGCAGCCCCCCTTCGGGGGCAGGCTACTACGAGCAGTACTTC. Its translation: CASSPPSGAGYYEQYF.

The chain couples TRBV7-6 to TRBJ2-7; TRBD2 agrees at 7 bases. V lost 5 bases, J lost 3 bases, and 4 bases stayed unmatched. Germline V gene sequence: CDR1 SGHVS, CDR2 FNYEAQ. The length of the CDR3 is 13 residues. CDR3 nucleotide sequence: TGTGCCAGCAGCATGGGGACTATCTACGAGCAGTACTTC. Protein product: CASSMGTIYEQYF.

J is TRBJ2-1 and V is TRBV11-2, with D unresolved. Trimming stripped 0 bases from V and 0 bases from J, with 12 bases between. CDR1 SGHAT and CDR2 FQNNGV come from the germline V gene. This CDR3 comprises 17 residues. CDR3 nucleotides: TGTGCCAGCAGCTTAGATTCACTACCAAGCTCCTACAATGAGCAGTTCTTC. It translates to CASSLDSLPSSYNEQFF.

This clonotype was seen only a few times. The gene calls are TRBV4-1 and TRBJ1-6; TRBD1 is a possible D gene (5 bases). The CDR3 runs 16 residues. V was shortened by 0 bases and J by 8 bases, with 14 bases between the two germline ends. Germline V lookup: CDR1 MGHRA, CDR2 YSYEKL. CDR3 coding DNA: TGCGCCAGCAGCCAAGAGGCAGGGCCACGGGATTCACCCCTCCACTTT. Its translation: CASSQEAGPRDSPLHF.

This clonotype has ten or more counts. The gene calls are TRBV20-1 and TRBJ2-3, with 9 bases aligning to TRBD1. The V gene end was trimmed by 1 base and the J gene end by 3 bases; junction bases not matched to a gene: 5. Germline values: CDR1 DFQATT, CDR2 SNEGSKA (reference sequence). CDR3 length: 15 residues. The CDR3 nucleotides are TGCAGTGCTAGAGTACAGGGGGCGGGGACAGATACGCAGTATTTT. The encoded protein is CSARVQGAGTDTQYF.

This clonotype was counted ten times or more. The gene calls are TRBV20-1 and TRBJ1-2, with 10 bases that match TRBD1. Looked up from germline, CDR1 is DFQATT and CDR2 is SNEGSKA (reference sequence). CDR3 length equals 15 residues. J was trimmed by 4 bases and V by 6 bases; bases with no gene match: 11. The CDR3 region has the DNA TGCAGTGCCCAAGCCGGGACAGGGGACTTCTATGGCTACACCTTC. Translated: CSAQAGTGDFYGYTF.

This clonotype was picked up many times. The rearrangement joins TRBV7-2 to TRBJ2-5, with a weak D call TRBD2 (6 bases). Germline V gene data show CDR1 as SGHTA and CDR2 as FQGNSA. V gave up 5 bases and J gave up 7 bases, with 20 bases separating them. The CDR3 totals 15 residues. CDR3 nucleotides: TGTGCCAGCAGCCCTCCCGGACTACTGCCTTGGACCCAGTACTTC. It specifies CASSPPGLLPWTQYF.

This clonotype is termed medium-sized. The gene calls are TRBV19 and TRBJ1-1; D ambiguous. Trimming took 3 bases from V and 5 from J, leaving 10 bases between them. This CDR3 region has 13 residues. CDR1 and CDR2 from the germline V gene are LNHDA and SQIVND (reference sequence). CDR3 region: CASSIGPGTEAFF. CDR3 sequence (DNA): TGTGCCAGTAGTATCGGCCCTGGGACTGAAGCTTTCTTT.

This clonotype was seen a handful of times. The rearrangement joins TRBV6-1 to TRBJ1-5; 8 nucleotides line up with TRBD1. The CDR3 covers 15 residues. CDR1 is MNHNS and CDR2 is SASEGT in the germline V gene. V was clipped by 6 bases and J by 4 bases; unmatched bases: 8. CDR3 sequence: CASSSDRGVNQPQHF. The CDR3 DNA reads as TGTGCCAGCAGCAGCGACAGGGGAGTGAATCAGCCCCAGCATTTT.

V usage is TRBV20-1 and J usage is TRBJ1-1; D perhaps matches TRBD1 (5 bases). This CDR3 is 13 amino acids long. Trimming pared 2 bases from V and 12 bases from J, leaving 19 bases between. Germline loops: CDR1 DFQATT, CDR2 SNEGSKA (reference sequence). The CDR3 reads CSARKTAERETFF. The CDR3 DNA sequence: TGCAGTGCTAGAAAGACAGCTGAAAGGGAAACTTTCTTT.

The sample holds a few counts of this clonotype. This sequence joins TRBV4-1 and TRBJ1-2, with a weak D call TRBD1 (5 bases). Germline loops: CDR1 MGHRA, CDR2 YSYEKL. The CDR3 covers 15 residues. Trimming stripped 4 bases from V and 2 bases from J, with 14 bases between. CDR3 sequence (DNA): TGCGCCAGCAGCCTTACGACAGCTATAAACTATGGCTACACCTTC. Translating it yields CASSLTTAINYGYTF.

V gene TRBV6-6 combines with J gene TRBJ1-1; no clear D gene. This CDR3 has 16 amino acids. The V and J ends lost 6 bases and 1 base respectively, with 18 bases between them. Germline loops: CDR1 MNHNY, CDR2 SVGAGI (reference sequence). The CDR3 DNA follows: TGTGCCAGCAGCCACTGGAAACGCCCAAAGAACACTGAAGCTTTCTTT. This sequence encodes CASSHWKRPKNTEAFF.

The sample holds many counts of this clonotype. The chain is built from TRBV6-5 and TRBJ2-2; D tentatively fits TRBD1 or TRBD2 (6 bases each). The germline gives CDR1 MNHEY, CDR2 SVGAGI. The CDR3 runs to 16 residues. V lost 0 bases and J 6 bases, leaving 14 bases between the germline ends. This chain's CDR3 is CASSYSGGGWSGELFF. DNA for the CDR3: TGTGCCAGCAGTTACTCCGGGGGCGGGTGGTCCGGGGAGCTGTTTTTT.

The chain has TRBV3-1 and TRBJ2-7, with a possible D match to TRBD2 (5 bases). The V gene's germline CDR1 is LGHDT and CDR2 YNNKEL (reference sequence). V lost 1 base and J 6 bases, leaving 19 bases between the germline ends. The CDR3 totals 16 residues. The CDR3 loop is CASSQALAWEMGEQYF. CDR3 in DNA: TGTGCCAGCAGCCAAGCCCTGGCGTGGGAGATGGGCGAGCAGTACTTC.

Ten or more counts support this clonotype. The V and J genes are TRBV7-9 and TRBJ1-1; D remains unclear. This CDR3 region has 12 residues. V was trimmed by 11 bases and J by 0 bases, leaving 10 bases between them. The germline V gene encodes CDR1 SEHNR and CDR2 FQNEAQ (reference sequence). This CDR3 is CASQTVNTEAFF. The CDR3 DNA reads as TGTGCCTCCCAAACAGTGAACACTGAAGCTTTCTTT.

The gene calls are TRBV7-2 and TRBJ2-1, with unresolved D. The CDR3 is made up of 14 amino acids. CDR1 SGHTA and CDR2 FQGNSA come from the germline V gene. V was cut by 6 bases and J by 0 bases, with 9 bases left in between. CDR3 coding DNA: TGTGCCAGCAGTAAAAGTGGCTCCTACAATGAGCAGTTCTTC. It is translated as CASSKSGSYNEQFF.

This clonotype appeared once. The V call is TRBV2, the J call TRBJ1-2; tentatively, D is TRBD1 (5 bases). The CDR3 contains 16 residues. Trimming took off 9 bases at V and 3 bases at J, with 23 bases between the two ends. The germline gives CDR1 SNHLY, CDR2 FYNNEI. The CDR3 spells CARRARGEDSDYGYTF. CDR3 DNA sequence: TGTGCCAGGAGGGCAAGGGGCGAGGATTCGGACTATGGCTACACCTTC.